One T cell receptor (beta chain) is described in this entry. The antigen is undetermined. This sample is part of a study of cytomegalovirus exposure and HLA in healthy donors. Study observations and caveats: Listed as cytomegalovirus-associated were 150 or so TCR beta chains. Later analysis suggested most CMV-associated TCR beta chains were HLA-restricted.

PCR used 60 Vbeta primers and 13 Jbeta primers. Only in-frame clones appear in the TCRdb table, and some are missing; sequencing was by immunoSEQ multiplex PCR. The table records approximately 100,000 clones, 80% to 90% of them present only once. After removal of 6 bases from V and 7 bases from J, the junction contained 9 bases not matched to a gene. There are 13 residues in the CDR3. Germline V gene lookup returns CDR1 MNHEY and CDR2 SVGAGI. This clonotype was sampled from a man in his forties in good health and CMV-seronegative. The rearrangement links TRBV6-5 to TRBJ2-7; TRBD1 agrees at 7 bases. Material for sequencing was PBMCs. The CDR3: CASRATGEWEQYF. Written as DNA, the CDR3 is TGTGCCAGCAGAGCCACAGGGGAGTGGGAGCAGTACTTC.